These T cell receptor beta chains were read from a single sample in a study of beta chain features in type 1 diabetes. Some clones are missing from TCRdb's copy, which holds only in-frame ones; the method was immunoSEQ multiplex PCR. The repertoire holds 300,000 to 400,000 clones, with 10% to 15% as singletons. The sample comprised naive CD4+ T cells from blood. The receptors stem from a man younger than 35 in good health. CDR3s include the opening cysteine and the closing phenylalanine or tryptophan.

CASSPIGGNNEQFF,TRBV7-9,TRBJ2-1
CASSQDVSGWADTQYF,TRBV14,TRBJ2-3
CASSFIGTESSYEQYF,TRBV7-9,TRBJ2-7
CASGTGAAGNQPQHF,TRBV28,TRBJ1-5
CASSFQAGSTDTQYF,TRBV11-1,TRBJ2-3
CASSPGRDRGHEQYF,TRBV18,TRBJ2-7
CARDPIDTPGQGTPGPQHF,TRBV12-5,TRBJ1-5
CASSGLDRSSYEQYF,TRBV7-9,TRBJ2-7
CASSWAAGTNNSPLHF,TRBV11-2,TRBJ1-6
CASSPPFEGGYGTEAFF,TRBV18,TRBJ1-1
CASSPAGTSDEQYF,TRBV6-5,TRBJ2-7
CASRPPGQNYGYTF,TRBV4-1,TRBJ1-2
CASRGGGRVEAFF,TRBV6-6,TRBJ1-1
CASTLQGLTEAFF,TRBV6-1,TRBJ1-1
CASSIEGRDRGYEQYF,TRBV19,TRBJ2-7
CAWSWGDQPQHF,TRBV30,TRBJ1-5
CASSLLGTSGVNEQFF,TRBV14,TRBJ2-1
CASKRDRGQEQYF,TRBV6-5,TRBJ2-7
CASEGYRDRAREVKNIQYF,TRBV2,TRBJ2-4
CASSWRGETYEQYF,TRBV27,TRBJ2-7
CASSRSGGLQETQYF,TRBV18,TRBJ2-5
CASSFQLPRTEMTF,TRBV28,TRBJ2-6
CASSQGQDDEQYF,TRBV4-1,TRBJ2-7
CASGGGAGTEAFF,TRBV6-5,TRBJ1-1
CASSFEGTEAFF,TRBV18,TRBJ1-1
CASSIIYHEQYF,TRBV7-9,TRBJ2-7
CASSLGTVSYEQYF,TRBV5-1,TRBJ2-7
CASSASSVNTEAFF,TRBV18,TRBJ1-1
CASSQDRGLTNYGYTF,TRBV4-2,TRBJ1-2
CASSQEPQGGDTQYF,TRBV4-3,TRBJ2-3
CASSLRGEGDYEQYF,TRBV28,TRBJ2-7
CASSVQRGAGDTQYF,TRBV9,TRBJ2-3